This T cell receptor beta chain was recovered during a study of CD8 T cells in Susac syndrome. RNA amounts of about 0.5 to 1 ug underwent reverse transcription with random hexamers. TCRdb reprocessed the immunoSEQ multiplex PCR reads with MiXCR, giving one entry per CDR3 protein. The sample contains approximately 160,000 distinct CDR3 sequences, 90% to 97% of which appear only once. The V gene's germline CDR1 is SNHLY and CDR2 FYNNEI. V lost 6 bases and J lost 7, with 12 bases in between. The CDR3 is 13 residues long. The sample consisted of CD4+ T cells from PBMCs. This sequence was found in a human donor with Susac syndrome. This chain uses TRBV2 with TRBJ2-2, with D unresolved. CDR3 bases: TGTGCCAGCAGCCGTGCCTTCGGCGGGGAGCTGTTTTTT. The encoded protein is CASSRAFGGELFF. The full variable domain, with the rest looked up from reference TRBV2 and TRBJ2-2, is EPEVTQTPSHQVTQMGQEVILRCVPISNHLYFYWYRQILGQKVEFLVSFYNNEISEKSEIFDDQFSVERPDGSNFTLKIRSTKLEDSAMYFCASSRAFGGELFFGEGSRLTVL.